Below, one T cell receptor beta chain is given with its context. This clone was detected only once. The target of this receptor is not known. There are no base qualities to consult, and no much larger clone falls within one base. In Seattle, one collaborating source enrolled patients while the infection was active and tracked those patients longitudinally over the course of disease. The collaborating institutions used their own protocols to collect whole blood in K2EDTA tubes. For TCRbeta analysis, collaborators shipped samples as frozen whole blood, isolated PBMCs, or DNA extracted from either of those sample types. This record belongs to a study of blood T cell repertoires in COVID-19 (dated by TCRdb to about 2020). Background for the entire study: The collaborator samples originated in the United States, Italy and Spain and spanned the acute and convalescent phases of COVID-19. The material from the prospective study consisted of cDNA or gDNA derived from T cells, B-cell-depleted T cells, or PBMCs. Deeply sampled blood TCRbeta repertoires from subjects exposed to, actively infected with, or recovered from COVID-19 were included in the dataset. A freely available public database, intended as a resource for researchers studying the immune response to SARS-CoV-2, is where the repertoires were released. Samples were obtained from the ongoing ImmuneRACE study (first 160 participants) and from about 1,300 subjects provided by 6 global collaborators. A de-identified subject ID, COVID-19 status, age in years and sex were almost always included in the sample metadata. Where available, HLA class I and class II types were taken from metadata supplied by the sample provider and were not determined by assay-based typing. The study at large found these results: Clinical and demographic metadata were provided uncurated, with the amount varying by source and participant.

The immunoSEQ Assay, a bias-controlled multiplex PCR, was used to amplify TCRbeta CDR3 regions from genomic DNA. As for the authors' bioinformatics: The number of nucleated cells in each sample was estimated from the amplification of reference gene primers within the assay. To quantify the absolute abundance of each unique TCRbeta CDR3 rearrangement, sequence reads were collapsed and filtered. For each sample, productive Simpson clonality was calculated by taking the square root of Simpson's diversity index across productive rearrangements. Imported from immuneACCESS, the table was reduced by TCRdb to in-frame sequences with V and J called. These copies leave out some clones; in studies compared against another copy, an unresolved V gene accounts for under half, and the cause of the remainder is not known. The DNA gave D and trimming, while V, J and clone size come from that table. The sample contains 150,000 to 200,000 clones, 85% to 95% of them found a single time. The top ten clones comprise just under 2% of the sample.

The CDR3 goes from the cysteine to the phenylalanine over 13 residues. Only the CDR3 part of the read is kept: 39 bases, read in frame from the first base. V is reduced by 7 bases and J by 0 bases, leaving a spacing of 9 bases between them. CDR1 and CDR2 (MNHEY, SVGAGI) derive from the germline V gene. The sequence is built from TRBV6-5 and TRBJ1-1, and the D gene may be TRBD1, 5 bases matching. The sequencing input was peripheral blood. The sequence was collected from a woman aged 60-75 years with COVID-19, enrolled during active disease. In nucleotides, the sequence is TGTGCCAGCAAAGGGGTAATGAACACTGAAGCTTTCTTT. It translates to CASKGVMNTEAFF.